What follows are 21 T cell receptor beta chains derived from one specimen sequenced in a study of identical twins (dated by TCRdb to the mid-2010s). The library was made by 5' RACE. TCRdb lists the instrument as Illumina HiSeq 2000. TCRdb reprocessing: public reads trimmed at Q25 with fastp, clones called with MiXCR, in-frame beta chains kept. Rows are combined by CDR3 protein, so each entry shows the most common genes and DNA. In all, the sample holds approximately 530,000 distinct CDR3 sequences, and about 22% of those were seen once. The ten largest clones add up to 0.48% of the sample. This same sample was also taken into another study, of yellow fever vaccine responses in identical twins.

Material for sequencing was CD4+ T cells sorted from blood. Receptors originate from a woman between 18 and 30 years old in good health.

V is TRBV11-2 and J is TRBJ1-1, with D perhaps matching TRBD1 (6 bases). The CDR3 is 13 residues long. From germline, CDR1 is SGHAT and CDR2 FQNNGV. Between the trimmed V and J ends, which lost 5 bases and 10 bases, there was a span of 17 bases. DNA for the CDR3: TGTGCCAGCAGCGCAGACAGGAATCCGTCAGCTTTCTTT. Protein: CASSADRNPSAFF.

The V gene is TRBV2, the J gene TRBJ2-7, with 8 bases lining up with TRBD2. CDR3 length: 14 amino acids. The V gene end was trimmed by 7 bases and the J gene end by 3 bases; junction bases not matched to a gene: 8. Per germline, CDR1 SNHLY and CDR2 FYNNEI. The DNA for the CDR3 is TGTGCCAGCATAGCGGGAATCCCTTACTACGAGCAGTACTTC. This translates into CASIAGIPYYEQYF.

The table lists this clonotype with a few counts. The chain is built from TRBV15 and TRBJ2-1; 9 nucleotides line up with TRBD1. V shed 8 bases, J shed 1 base, and the junction held 12 bases outside the gene matches. Germline V lookup: CDR1 LNHNV, CDR2 YYDKDF (reference sequence). CDR3 size: 17 residues. The CDR3 region is CATSKKVGTGSYNEQFF. The CDR3 DNA sequence: TGTGCCACCTCAAAGAAGGTGGGGACAGGGTCCTACAATGAGCAGTTCTTC.

This clonotype was recorded a few times. V gene TRBV5-1 combines with J gene TRBJ2-3; 8 positions match TRBD2. V trimming: 2 bases; J trimming: 4 bases; junction bases outside the gene matches: 6. The CDR3 extends over 15 amino acids. Germline V gene sequence: CDR1 SGHRS, CDR2 YFSETQ. The chain's CDR3 is CASSFSGTSADTQYF. CDR3 bases: TGCGCCAGCAGCTTCTCCGGGACTAGTGCAGATACGCAGTATTTT.

This chain links TRBV24-1 with TRBJ2-2; D remains unclear. Trimming stripped 9 bases from V and 0 bases from J, with 10 bases between. This CDR3 is built from 14 residues. CDR1 is KGHDR and CDR2 is SFDVKD in the germline V gene. The CDR3 nucleotides read TGTGCCACCCAAGGACGGGCGAACACCGGGGAGCTGTTTTTT. Its translation: CATQGRANTGELFF.

This clonotype was seen more than once but under ten times. This rearrangement joins TRBV12-3 or TRBV12-4 to TRBJ2-3; maybe TRBD2 (5 bases). The CDR3 has 14 residues. Trimming pared 5 bases from V and 7 bases from J, leaving 16 bases between. CDR3 in amino acids: CASSPPTDYNTQYF. CDR3 DNA sequence: TGTGCCAGCAGTCCGCCGACCGACTACAATACGCAGTATTTT.

The chain carries TRBV12-3 or TRBV12-4 and TRBJ2-7; D gene uncertain. V shed 1 base and J shed 7 bases, with 5 bases lying between them. The CDR3 length is 11 residues. This CDR3 is CASSLGGEQYV. The CDR3 DNA follows: TGTGCCAGCAGTTTAGGGGGTGAGCAGTACGTC.

The chain couples TRBV28 to TRBJ2-3; TRBD2 matches 8 bases. Trimming at V came to 2 bases and at J to 3 bases, leaving 10 bases not matched to a gene. The CDR3 has 17 residues. Germline CDR1 is MDHEN and CDR2 is SYDVKM. CDR3 region: CASSLSPEGGGTDTQYF. The CDR3 coding sequence is TGTGCCAGCAGTTTAAGCCCCGAGGGCGGGGGGACAGATACGCAGTATTTT.

The rearrangement uses TRBV14 and TRBJ2-4; TRBD1 matches at 9 bases. The J segment lost 3 bases and the V segment lost 5 bases, leaving 5 bases of the junction unmatched. This CDR3 comprises 15 residues. The germline gives CDR1 SGHDN, CDR2 FVKESK. CDR3 nucleotides: TGTGCCAGCAGCTGGGGACAGGGTGTCAAAAACATTCAGTACTTC. Its protein product is CASSWGQGVKNIQYF.

This chain links TRBV6-2 or TRBV6-3 with TRBJ1-1; D may be TRBD1 (5 bases). Trimming shortened V by 4 bases and J by 4 bases, and 19 bases separated the two germline ends. The CDR3 totals 16 residues. Germline V lookup: CDR1 MNHEY, CDR2 SVGEGT. CDR3 sequence (DNA): TGTGCCAGCAGTTCCCCTTTAGTTCGCGGGGGCACTGAAGCTTTCTTT. Amino acids: CASSSPLVRGGTEAFF.

The genes are TRBV19 and TRBJ1-1; possibly TRBD1 for D (5 bases). This CDR3 is 11 amino acids long. The V end was cut by 9 bases, the J end by 8 bases, with 13 bases between. Germline lookup yields CDR1 LNHDA and CDR2 SQIVND (reference sequence). CDR3 in amino acids: CASRGPTEAFF. The CDR3 DNA follows: TGTGCCAGCCGGGGACCTACAGAAGCTTTCTTT. The full variable domain, with the rest looked up from reference TRBV19 and TRBJ1-1, is DGGITQSPKYLFRKEGQNVTLSCEQNLNHDAMYWYRQDPGQGLRLIYYSQIVNDFQKGDIAEGYSVSREKKESFPLTVTSAQKNPTAFYLCASRGPTEAFFGQGTRLTVV.

This clonotype was seen a few times. The CDR3 bases are TGTGCCAGCAGCCAGACAGGGTCCTACGAGCAGTACTTC. It is translated as CASSQTGSYEQYF. The gene calls are TRBV6-1 and TRBJ2-7; 7 positions agree with TRBD1. Germline lookup yields CDR1 MNHNS and CDR2 SASEGT. Trimming cost V 6 bases and J 1 base; bases outside gene matches: 3. The CDR3 length is 13 residues.

This clonotype occurred a few times. This chain joins TRBV6-2 or TRBV6-3 and TRBJ2-1, with 13 bases that match TRBD2. Losses at the gene ends were 2 bases for V and 10 bases for J; bases not matched to a gene: 17. Germline-derived CDR1 and CDR2 are MNHEY and SVGEGT. The CDR3 covers 19 residues. The CDR3 region has the DNA TGTGCCAGCAGTTACCCCAGGTCTACTAGCGGGGGGGCTTCGGTCGAGCAGTTCTTC. Translating it yields CASSYPRSTSGGASVEQFF.

The chain combines TRBV11-1 with TRBJ2-1; 7 bases are shared with TRBD2. J was trimmed by 4 bases and V by 1 base; bases with no gene match: 4. The V gene's germline CDR1 is SGHAT and CDR2 FQDESV (reference sequence). The CDR3 contains 15 residues. In DNA, the CDR3 is TGTGCCAGCAGCTTAGTGGGGACTATATACAATGAGCAGTTCTTC. It is translated as CASSLVGTIYNEQFF.

This clonotype has just a few counts. The chain is built from TRBV19 and TRBJ2-3; D remains unclear. Germline-derived CDR1 and CDR2 are LNHDA and SQIVND (reference sequence). The CDR3 has 16 amino acids. V lost 7 bases to trimming and J lost 3 bases, with 20 bases between them. Here the CDR3 reads CASTMGFLIGTDTQYF. CDR3 nucleotides: TGTGCCAGTACTATGGGGTTTTTAATTGGAACAGATACGCAGTATTTT.

The V gene is TRBV9, the J gene TRBJ2-3; 7 bases fit TRBD2. The CDR3 has 15 residues. Germline CDR1 SGDLS, CDR2 YYNGEE. V was pared by 4 bases and J by 2 bases, with 7 bases of the junction left unmatched. The CDR3 loop is CASSTGGSPTDTQYF. The CDR3 DNA reads TGTGCCAGCAGCACGGGCGGGAGTCCCACAGATACGCAGTATTTT.

This clonotype was seen a few times. V gene TRBV6-5 combines with J gene TRBJ2-6, with D unresolved. V gave up 5 bases and J gave up 1 base, with 6 bases separating them. The CDR3 is 14 amino acids. CDR1 is MNHEY, CDR2 SVGAGI, per germline. The CDR3 region has the DNA TGTGCCAGCAGTACCCGATCTGGGGCCAACGTCCTGACTTTC. Translated: CASSTRSGANVLTF.

In its sample, this clonotype was seen a few times. The chain recombines TRBV4-1 with TRBJ2-3, with 7 bases lining up with TRBD2. CDR3 length: 16 residues. Trimming took 1 base from V and 6 from J; bases not matched to a gene: 10. CDR1 MGHRA and CDR2 YSYEKL come from the germline V gene. This CDR3 is CASSQVLRGNIDTQYF. In nucleotides, the CDR3 is TGCGCCAGCAGCCAAGTGTTGCGGGGGAATATCGATACGCAGTATTTT.

This clonotype was observed a few times. V usage is TRBV4-1 and J usage is TRBJ1-1; 7 bases are shared with TRBD1. Looked up from germline, CDR1 is MGHRA and CDR2 is YSYEKL. The CDR3 totals 15 residues. V lost 2 bases and J lost 3; bases outside the gene matches: 6. CDR3 residues: CASSQPTGKDTEAFF. The CDR3 bases are TGCGCCAGCAGCCAACCGACAGGGAAGGACACTGAAGCTTTCTTT.

The chain is built from TRBV7-2 and TRBJ2-3; no definite D call. This CDR3 comprises 17 residues. From germline, CDR1 is SGHTA and CDR2 FQGNSA. With 1 base removed from V and 0 bases from J, the gap between germline ends came to 14 bases. CDR3 nucleotide sequence: TGTGCCAGCAGCTTAGTGTCTTGGCGGTCTAGCACAGATACGCAGTATTTT. Translated, it gives CASSLVSWRSSTDTQYF.

This clonotype was found many times. This chain joins TRBV4-1 and TRBJ2-3, with D uncertain. This CDR3 contains 14 residues. Germline CDR1 and CDR2: MGHRA and YSYEKL. The V and J ends lost 3 bases and 0 bases respectively, with 7 bases between them. CDR3 region: CASSQKDSTDTQYF. In nucleotides, the CDR3 is TGCGCCAGCAGCCAGAAGGATAGCACAGATACGCAGTATTTT.